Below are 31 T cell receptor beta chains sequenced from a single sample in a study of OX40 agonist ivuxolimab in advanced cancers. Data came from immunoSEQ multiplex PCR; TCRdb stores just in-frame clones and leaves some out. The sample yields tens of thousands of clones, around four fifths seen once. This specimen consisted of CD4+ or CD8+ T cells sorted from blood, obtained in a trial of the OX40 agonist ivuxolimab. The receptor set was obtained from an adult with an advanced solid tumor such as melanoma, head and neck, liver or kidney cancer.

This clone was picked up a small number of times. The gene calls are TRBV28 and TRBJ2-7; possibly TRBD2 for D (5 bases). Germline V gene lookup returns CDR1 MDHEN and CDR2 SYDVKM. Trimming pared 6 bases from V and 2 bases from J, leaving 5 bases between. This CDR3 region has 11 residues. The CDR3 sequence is CASRRAYEQYF. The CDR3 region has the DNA TGTGCCAGCAGGCGGGCCTACGAGCAGTACTTC.

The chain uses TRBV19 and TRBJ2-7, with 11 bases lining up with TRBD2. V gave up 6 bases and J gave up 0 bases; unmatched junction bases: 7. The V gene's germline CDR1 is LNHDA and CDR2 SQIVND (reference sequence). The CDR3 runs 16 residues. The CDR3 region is CASSIGTSGDSYEQYF. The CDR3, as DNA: TGTGCCAGTAGCATTGGGACTAGCGGCGACTCCTACGAGCAGTACTTC.

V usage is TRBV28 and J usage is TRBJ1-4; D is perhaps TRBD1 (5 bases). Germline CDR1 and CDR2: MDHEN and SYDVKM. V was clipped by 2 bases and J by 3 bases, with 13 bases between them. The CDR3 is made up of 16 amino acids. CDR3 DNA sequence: TGTGCCAGCAGTTTAACAAGGAGGGGAGCTAATGAAAAACTGTTTTTT. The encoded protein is CASSLTRRGANEKLFF.

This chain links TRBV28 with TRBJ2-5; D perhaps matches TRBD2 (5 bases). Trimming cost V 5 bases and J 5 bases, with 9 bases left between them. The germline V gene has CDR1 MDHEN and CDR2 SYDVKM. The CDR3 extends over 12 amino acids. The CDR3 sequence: CASSRPGETQYF. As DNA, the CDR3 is TGTGCCAGCAGTCGCCCGGGGGAGACCCAGTACTTC.

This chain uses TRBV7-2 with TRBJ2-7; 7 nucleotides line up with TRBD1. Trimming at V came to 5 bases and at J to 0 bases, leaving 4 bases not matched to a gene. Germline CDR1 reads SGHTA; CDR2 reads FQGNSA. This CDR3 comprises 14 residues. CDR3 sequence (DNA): TGTGCCAGCAGCCCCCAGGGGGACTCCTACGAGCAGTACTTC. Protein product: CASSPQGDSYEQYF.

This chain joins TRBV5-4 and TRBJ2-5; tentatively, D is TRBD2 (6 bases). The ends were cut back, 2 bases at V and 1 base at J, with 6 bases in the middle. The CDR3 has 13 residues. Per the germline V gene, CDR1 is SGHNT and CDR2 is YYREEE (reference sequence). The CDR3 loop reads CASSFSGQETQYF. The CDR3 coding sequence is TGTGCCAGCAGCTTTAGCGGCCAAGAGACCCAGTACTTC.

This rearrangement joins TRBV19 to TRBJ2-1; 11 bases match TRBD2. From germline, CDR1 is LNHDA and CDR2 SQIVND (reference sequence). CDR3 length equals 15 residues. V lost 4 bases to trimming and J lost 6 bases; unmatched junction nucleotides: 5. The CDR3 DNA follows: TGTGCCAGTAGTACACTAGCGGGAGTAGTCAATGAGCAGTTCTTC. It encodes CASSTLAGVVNEQFF.

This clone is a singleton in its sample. The CDR3 spells CASSRGGTGELFF. The DNA for the CDR3 is TGTGCCAGCAGCCGCGGAGGCACCGGGGAGCTGTTTTTT. V is TRBV4-2 and J is TRBJ2-2; maybe TRBD2 (5 bases). The V and J ends lost 4 bases and 4 bases respectively, with 7 bases between them. There are 13 residues in the CDR3. Per the germline V gene, CDR1 is LGHNA and CDR2 is YNFKEQ.

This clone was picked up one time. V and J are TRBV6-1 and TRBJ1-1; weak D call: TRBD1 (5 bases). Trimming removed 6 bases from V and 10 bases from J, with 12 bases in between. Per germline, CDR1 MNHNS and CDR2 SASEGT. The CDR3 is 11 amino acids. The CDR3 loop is CASRGELRAFF. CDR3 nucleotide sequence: TGTGCCAGCAGGGGGGAGCTCAGAGCTTTCTTT.

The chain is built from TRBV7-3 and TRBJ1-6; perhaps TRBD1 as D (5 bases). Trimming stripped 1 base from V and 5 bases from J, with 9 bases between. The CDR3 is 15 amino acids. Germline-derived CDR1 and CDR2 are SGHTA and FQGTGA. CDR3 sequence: CASSLMGGDNSPLHF. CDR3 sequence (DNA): TGTGCCAGCAGCTTAATGGGGGGGGATAATTCACCCCTCCACTTT.

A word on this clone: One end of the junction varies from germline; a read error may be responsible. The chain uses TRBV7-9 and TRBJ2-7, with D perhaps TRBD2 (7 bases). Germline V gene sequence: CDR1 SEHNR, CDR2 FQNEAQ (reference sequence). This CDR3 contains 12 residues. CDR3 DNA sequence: TGTGCCAGCAGCTTGCAGACGGGGGGCCGGGACTTC. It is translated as CASSLQTGGRDF. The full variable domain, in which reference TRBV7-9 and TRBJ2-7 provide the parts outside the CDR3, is DTGVSQNPRHKITKRGQNVTFRCDPISEHNRLYWYRQTLGQGPEFLTYFQNEAQLEKSRLLSDRFSAERPKGSFSTLEIQRTEQGDSAMYLCASSLQTGGRDFGPGTRLTVT.

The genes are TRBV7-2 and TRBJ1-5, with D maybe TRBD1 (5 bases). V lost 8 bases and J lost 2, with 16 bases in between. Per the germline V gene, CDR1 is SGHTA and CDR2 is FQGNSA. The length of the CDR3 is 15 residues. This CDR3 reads CASGPISGGNQPQHF. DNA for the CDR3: TGTGCCAGCGGCCCCATTTCGGGGGGCAATCAGCCCCAGCATTTT.

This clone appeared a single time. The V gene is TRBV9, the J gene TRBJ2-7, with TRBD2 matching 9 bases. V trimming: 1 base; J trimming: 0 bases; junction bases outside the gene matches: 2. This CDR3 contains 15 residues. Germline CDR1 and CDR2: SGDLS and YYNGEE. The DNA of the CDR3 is TGTGCCAGCAGCGTAAGCGGGGGGAACTCCTACGAGCAGTACTTC. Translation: CASSVSGGNSYEQYF.

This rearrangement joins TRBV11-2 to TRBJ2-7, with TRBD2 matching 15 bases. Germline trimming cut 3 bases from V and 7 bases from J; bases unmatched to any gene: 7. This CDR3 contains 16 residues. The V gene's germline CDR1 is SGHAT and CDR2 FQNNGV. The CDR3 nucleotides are TGTGCCAGCAGCTTTACTCCGGGGACTAGCGGGAGGGAGCAGTACTTC. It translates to CASSFTPGTSGREQYF.

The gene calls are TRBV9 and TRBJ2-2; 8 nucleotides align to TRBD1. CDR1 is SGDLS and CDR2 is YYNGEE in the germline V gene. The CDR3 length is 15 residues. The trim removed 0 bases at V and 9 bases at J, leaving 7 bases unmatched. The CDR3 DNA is TGTGCCAGCAGCGTAGCCCGGACAGGGTGGTGGGAGCTGTTTTTT. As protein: CASSVARTGWWELFF.

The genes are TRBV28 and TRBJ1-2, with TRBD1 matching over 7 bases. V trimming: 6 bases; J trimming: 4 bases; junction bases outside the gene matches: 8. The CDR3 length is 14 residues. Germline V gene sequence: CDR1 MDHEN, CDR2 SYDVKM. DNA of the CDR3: TGTGCCAGCAGGGCAAGGGGGCGGGGCTATGGCTACACCTTC. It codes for CASRARGRGYGYTF.

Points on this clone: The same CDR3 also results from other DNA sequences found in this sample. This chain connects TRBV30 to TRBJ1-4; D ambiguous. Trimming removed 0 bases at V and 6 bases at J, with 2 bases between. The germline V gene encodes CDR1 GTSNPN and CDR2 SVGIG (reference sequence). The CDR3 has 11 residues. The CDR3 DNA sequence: TGTGCCTGGAGTGTAGATGAAAAACTGTTTTTT. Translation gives CAWSVDEKLFF.

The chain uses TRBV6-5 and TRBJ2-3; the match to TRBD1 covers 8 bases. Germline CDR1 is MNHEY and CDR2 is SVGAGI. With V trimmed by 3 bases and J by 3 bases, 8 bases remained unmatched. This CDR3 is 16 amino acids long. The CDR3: CASSYGQGQTTDTQYF. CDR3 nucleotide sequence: TGTGCCAGCAGTTATGGACAGGGCCAAACGACAGATACGCAGTATTTT.

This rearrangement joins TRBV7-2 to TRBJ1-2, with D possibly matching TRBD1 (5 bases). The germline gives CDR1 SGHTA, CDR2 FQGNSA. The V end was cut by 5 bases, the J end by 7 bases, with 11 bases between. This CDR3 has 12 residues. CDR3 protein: CASSTRGGGYTF. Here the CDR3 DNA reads TGTGCCAGCAGCACCCGGGGCGGTGGCTACACCTTC.

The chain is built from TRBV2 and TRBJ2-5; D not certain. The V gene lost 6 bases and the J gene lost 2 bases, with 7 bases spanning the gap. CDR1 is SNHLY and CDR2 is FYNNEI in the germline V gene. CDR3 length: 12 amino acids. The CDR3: CASSYAQETQYF. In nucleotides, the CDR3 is TGTGCCAGCAGCTACGCTCAAGAGACCCAGTACTTC.

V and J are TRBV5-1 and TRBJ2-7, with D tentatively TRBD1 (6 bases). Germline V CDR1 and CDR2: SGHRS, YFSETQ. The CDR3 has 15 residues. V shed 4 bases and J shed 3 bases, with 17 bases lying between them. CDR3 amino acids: CASSPAGERGYEQYF. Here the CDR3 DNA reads TGCGCCAGCAGCCCGGCAGGGGAGAGGGGCTACGAGCAGTACTTC.

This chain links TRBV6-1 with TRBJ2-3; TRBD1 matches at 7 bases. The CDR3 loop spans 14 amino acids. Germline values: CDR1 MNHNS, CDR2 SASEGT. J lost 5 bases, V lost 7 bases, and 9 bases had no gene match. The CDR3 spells CASNWRGGEDTQYF. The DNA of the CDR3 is TGTGCCAGCAATTGGAGAGGGGGCGAAGATACGCAGTATTTT.

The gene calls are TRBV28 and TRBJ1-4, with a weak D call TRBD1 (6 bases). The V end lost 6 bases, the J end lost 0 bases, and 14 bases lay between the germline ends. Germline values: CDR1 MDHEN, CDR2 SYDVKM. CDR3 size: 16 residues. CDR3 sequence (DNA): TGTGCCAGCAGGCCCCGTCACAGGGCAACTAATGAAAAACTGTTTTTT. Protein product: CASRPRHRATNEKLFF.

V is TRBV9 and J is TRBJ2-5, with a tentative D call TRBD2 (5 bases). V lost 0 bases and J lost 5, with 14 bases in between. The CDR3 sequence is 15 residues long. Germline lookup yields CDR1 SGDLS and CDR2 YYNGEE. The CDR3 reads CASSVGVGAGETQYF. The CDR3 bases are TGTGCCAGCAGCGTAGGGGTGGGAGCTGGGGAGACCCAGTACTTC.

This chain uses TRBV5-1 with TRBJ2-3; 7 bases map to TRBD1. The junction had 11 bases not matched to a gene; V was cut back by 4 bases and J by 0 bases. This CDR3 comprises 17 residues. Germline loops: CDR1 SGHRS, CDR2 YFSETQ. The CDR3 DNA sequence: TGCGCCAGCAGCGTGCCGCCGACAGGGCCTAGCACAGATACGCAGTATTTT. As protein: CASSVPPTGPSTDTQYF.

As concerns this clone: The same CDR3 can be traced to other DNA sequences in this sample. CDR3 residues: CASSLQETQYF. CDR3 DNA sequence: TGTGCCAGCAGCTTACAAGAGACCCAGTACTTC. This chain uses TRBV28 with TRBJ2-5, with D unclear. The germline CDR1 and CDR2 sequences are MDHEN and SYDVKM. With 6 bases removed from V and 2 bases from J, the gap between germline ends came to 4 bases. CDR3 size: 11 residues.

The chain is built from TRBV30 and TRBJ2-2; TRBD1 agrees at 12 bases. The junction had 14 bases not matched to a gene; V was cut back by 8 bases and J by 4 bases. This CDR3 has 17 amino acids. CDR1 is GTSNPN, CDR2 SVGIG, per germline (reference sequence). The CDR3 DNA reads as TGTGCCAGACTAAAGGGACAGGGGGCATCTCGCACCGGGGAGCTGTTTTTT. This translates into CARLKGQGASRTGELFF.

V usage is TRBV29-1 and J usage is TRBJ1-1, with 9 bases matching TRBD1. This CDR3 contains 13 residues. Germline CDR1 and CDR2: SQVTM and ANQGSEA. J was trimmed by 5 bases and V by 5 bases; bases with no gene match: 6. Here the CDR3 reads CSVHRGPGTEAFF. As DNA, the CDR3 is TGCAGCGTTCACAGGGGGCCGGGGACTGAAGCTTTCTTT.

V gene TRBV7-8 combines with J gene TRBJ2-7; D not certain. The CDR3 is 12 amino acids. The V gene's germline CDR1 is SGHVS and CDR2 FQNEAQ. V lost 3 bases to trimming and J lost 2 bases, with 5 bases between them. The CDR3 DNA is TGTGCCAGCAGCTTTGAACCCTACGAGCAGTACTTC. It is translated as CASSFEPYEQYF.

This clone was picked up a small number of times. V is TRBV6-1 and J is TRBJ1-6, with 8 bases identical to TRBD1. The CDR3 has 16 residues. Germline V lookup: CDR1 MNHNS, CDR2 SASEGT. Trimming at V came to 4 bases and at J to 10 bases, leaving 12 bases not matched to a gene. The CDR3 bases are TGTGCCAGCAGTGGCGCGGACCAGGGGGCGAAATCACCCCTCCACTTT. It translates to CASSGADQGAKSPLHF.

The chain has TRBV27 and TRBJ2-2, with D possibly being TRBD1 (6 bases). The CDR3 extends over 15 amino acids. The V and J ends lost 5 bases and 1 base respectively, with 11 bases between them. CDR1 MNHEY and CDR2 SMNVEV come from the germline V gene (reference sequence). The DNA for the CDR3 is TGTGCCAGCAGTATGGACAGATTGAACACCGGGGAGCTGTTTTTT. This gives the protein CASSMDRLNTGELFF.